A single sample is the source of the 18 T cell receptor beta chains below, sequenced in a study of cytomegalovirus exposure and HLA in healthy donors. PCR involved 60 Vbeta and 13 Jbeta primers. Produced via immunoSEQ multiplex PCR; TCRdb's table is partial and in-frame only. This table holds 40,000 to 45,000 clones, around 77% found once. The sample taken for sequencing was PBMCs. The receptors were gathered from a man aged 25-45 years in good health and CMV-seronegative.

This sequence joins TRBV5-1 and TRBJ1-2; no clear D. Germline V CDR1 and CDR2: SGHRS, YFSETQ. The ends were cut back, 0 bases at V and 2 bases at J, with 8 bases in the middle. The CDR3 has 14 amino acids. In DNA, the CDR3 is TGCGCCAGCAGCTTGGCCAGTGTGAACTATGGCTACACCTTC. Its protein is CASSLASVNYGYTF.

This rearrangement joins TRBV18 to TRBJ1-5; 12 nucleotides align to TRBD1. CDR3 length: 17 residues. In germline, CDR1 is KGHSH, CDR2 LQKENI. The V segment lost 2 bases and the J segment 4 bases; nucleotides outside the gene matches: 6. The CDR3 coding sequence is TGTGCCAGCTCACCAGCGGGACAGGGGGCGCGGAATCAGCCCCAGCATTTT. Protein: CASSPAGQGARNQPQHF.

This clone was found a few times. This rearrangement joins TRBV10-1 to TRBJ2-1; 11 positions agree with TRBD2. Germline V lookup: CDR1 WNHNN, CDR2 SYGVQD (reference sequence). The CDR3 has 16 residues. J lost 6 bases, V lost 5 bases, and 9 bases had no gene match. The CDR3 sequence is CASSYSSGRTVNEQFF. The CDR3 DNA reads TGCGCCAGCAGTTACTCTAGCGGGAGGACCGTCAATGAGCAGTTCTTC.

The V gene is TRBV27, the J gene TRBJ1-5; tentative D call: TRBD1 (5 bases). The CDR3 loop spans 16 amino acids. Germline assignment: CDR1 MNHEY and CDR2 SMNVEV (reference sequence). V lost 3 bases to trimming and J lost 2 bases, with 14 bases between them. The CDR3 spells CASSLGGALRNQPQHF. The CDR3 bases are TGTGCCAGCAGTTTGGGCGGGGCCCTACGCAATCAGCCCCAGCATTTT.

J is TRBJ2-1 and V is TRBV7-9; 10 bases line up with TRBD2. Germline CDR1 and CDR2: SEHNR and FQNEAQ (reference sequence). After removal of 5 bases from V and 4 bases from J, the junction contained 11 bases not matched to a gene. This CDR3 comprises 17 residues. CDR3 sequence reads: CASSPGSGTSVYNEQFF. The DNA of the CDR3 is TGTGCCAGCAGCCCGGGATCCGGGACTAGCGTTTACAATGAGCAGTTCTTC.

The chain has TRBV2 and TRBJ2-2; 7 nucleotides line up with TRBD2. The CDR3 extends over 13 amino acids. CDR1 is SNHLY and CDR2 is FYNNEI in the germline V gene. V trimming: 5 bases; J trimming: 5 bases; junction bases outside the gene matches: 2. The CDR3 region has the DNA TGTGCCAGCAGTTGGGAGGGTACCGGGGAGCTGTTTTTT. It codes for CASSWEGTGELFF.

The V gene is TRBV19, the J gene TRBJ2-7; D might be TRBD2 (6 bases). V shed 5 bases and J shed 3 bases, with 11 bases lying between them. Germline V gene sequence: CDR1 LNHDA, CDR2 SQIVND (reference sequence). There are 13 residues in the CDR3. CDR3 bases: TGTGCCAGTAGTGGGACTGATTTCTACGAGCAGTACTTC. This sequence encodes CASSGTDFYEQYF.

The rearrangement links TRBV5-5 to TRBJ2-4; 9 nucleotides line up with TRBD1. The germline CDR1 and CDR2 sequences are SGHKS and YYEKEE (reference sequence). V lost 0 bases and J lost 6; bases outside the gene matches: 4. There are 15 residues in the CDR3. The CDR3 sequence is CASSLGTGDGNIQYF. In DNA, the CDR3 is TGTGCCAGCAGCTTGGGGACAGGGGATGGAAACATTCAGTACTTC.

CDR3 nucleotide sequence: TGCGCCAGCAGCCAGAGACAGGGTTCCTACAATGAGCAGTTCTTC. Translating gives CASSQRQGSYNEQFF. This chain uses TRBV5-1 with TRBJ2-1; TRBD1 aligns across 7 bases. The CDR3 has 15 residues. V shed 4 bases, J shed 1 base, and the junction held 5 bases outside the gene matches. Germline V lookup: CDR1 SGHRS, CDR2 YFSETQ.

The sample holds a few counts of this clone. The V gene is TRBV28, the J gene TRBJ2-7; D is possibly TRBD2 (5 bases). The germline V gene encodes CDR1 MDHEN and CDR2 SYDVKM. The CDR3 consists of 17 residues. The V gene lost 3 bases and the J gene lost 1 base, with 19 bases spanning the gap. The CDR3 loop is CASSFSARVVLSYEQYF. The CDR3 DNA reads as TGTGCCAGCAGTTTTTCAGCGAGGGTGGTTTTGTCCTACGAGCAGTACTTC.

V is TRBV11-2 and J is TRBJ2-5, with 12 bases aligning to TRBD2. This CDR3 has 16 residues. Germline CDR1 and CDR2: SGHAT and FQNNGV. V shed 5 bases and J 5 bases; nucleotides not matched to a gene: 9. The DNA of the CDR3 is TGTGCCAGCAGCCGGACTAGCGGGAAATCGTGGGAGACCCAGTACTTC. This sequence encodes CASSRTSGKSWETQYF. Full variable domain (remainder filled in from reference TRBV11-2 and TRBJ2-5): EAGVAQSPRYKIIEKRQSVAFWCNPISGHATLYWYQQILGQGPKLLIQFQNNGVVDDSQLPKDRFSAERLKGVDSTLKIQPAKLEDSAVYLCASSRTSGKSWETQYFGPGTRLLVL.

The chain links TRBV7-9 to TRBJ2-5; D may be TRBD1 (7 bases). The CDR3 contains 15 residues. The germline gives CDR1 SEHNR, CDR2 FQNEAQ (reference sequence). Trimming removed 6 bases from V and 4 bases from J, with 18 bases in between. The CDR3 coding sequence is TGTGCCAGCAGGGAGGGACAGCCCGAGGGAGAGACCCAGTACTTC. Translation gives CASREGQPEGETQYF. The full variable domain, its missing parts supplied by reference TRBV7-9 and TRBJ2-5, is DTGVSQNPRHKITKRGQNVTFRCDPISEHNRLYWYRQTLGQGPEFLTYFQNEAQLEKSRLLSDRFSAERPKGSFSTLEIQRTEQGDSAMYLCASREGQPEGETQYFGPGTRLLVL.

The chain employs TRBV27 and TRBJ1-6, with 7 nucleotides matching TRBD1. The CDR3 has 14 amino acids. Germline V lookup: CDR1 MNHEY, CDR2 SMNVEV (reference sequence). The trim removed 6 bases at V and 10 bases at J, leaving 9 bases unmatched. The CDR3 is CASSRDREASPLHF. The CDR3 coding sequence is TGTGCCAGCAGCCGCGACAGGGAAGCATCACCCCTCCACTTT.

This clone was observed a single time. The V and J genes are TRBV27 and TRBJ1-1; no clear D. Germline V lookup: CDR1 MNHEY, CDR2 SMNVEV (reference sequence). CDR3 length: 15 residues. V was clipped by 3 bases and J by 0 bases, with 11 bases between them. The DNA of the CDR3 is TGTGCCAGCAGTTTGTTTTACAAGTTGAACACTGAAGCTTTCTTT. Translated, it gives CASSLFYKLNTEAFF.

This clone showed up just once. The rearrangement links TRBV9 to TRBJ1-6, with D possibly matching TRBD1 (5 bases). Germline V gives CDR1 SGDLS, CDR2 YYNGEE. Trimming took 3 bases from V and 8 from J, leaving 15 bases between them. This CDR3 spans 15 amino acids. CDR3 in amino acids: CASSEGGAGHSPLHF. The CDR3 DNA reads as TGTGCCAGCAGCGAGGGTGGGGCAGGGCATTCACCCCTCCACTTT.

This clone appeared a single time. The V and J genes are TRBV9 and TRBJ1-3, with a weak D call TRBD1 (5 bases). The CDR3 contains 14 residues. Trimming shortened V by 3 bases and J by 0 bases, and 7 bases separated the two germline ends. Germline loops: CDR1 SGDLS, CDR2 YYNGEE. The chain's CDR3 is CASSADSSGNTIYF. Here the CDR3 DNA reads TGTGCCAGCAGCGCAGACAGCTCTGGAAACACCATATATTTT.

The chain carries TRBV10-3 and TRBJ1-3; tentative D call: TRBD1 (5 bases). V lost 8 bases and J lost 2, with 16 bases in between. The CDR3 is 15 residues long. CDR1 and CDR2 from the germline V gene are ENHRY and SYGVKD. This CDR3 reads CAIRGVFFTGNTIYF. CDR3 sequence (DNA): TGTGCCATCCGGGGGGTTTTTTTCACTGGAAACACCATATATTTT.

The rearrangement joins TRBV7-2 to TRBJ2-7, with 10 bases that match TRBD2. The CDR3 is 17 residues long. J gave up 7 bases and V 5 bases, and 17 bases lay outside the gene matches. Germline V lookup: CDR1 SGHTA, CDR2 FQGNSA. The CDR3 is CASSRGGTSAPVGEQYF. Here the CDR3 DNA reads TGTGCCAGCAGCCGAGGGGGGACTAGCGCCCCTGTAGGGGAGCAGTACTTC.